This T cell receptor beta chain was recovered during a study of blood T cells in healthy people across ages (dated by TCRdb to the mid-2010s). A note on the overall study: In model experiments, roughly one uniquely barcoded TCR beta cDNA molecule per two T cells was captured by template switching. Using deep sequencing normalized with unique cDNA molecular identifiers, the study measured how TCR beta repertoire diversity changes with age. Four age groups were formed from the donors: young (average about 16 years), middle-aged (around 37), aged (roughly 58) and long-lived (about 80). To avoid experimental bias, donors of different ages were randomly spread across the sequencing lanes. The study analyzed two additional independent replicas of 1 million unique cDNA reads from the same blood draw for two donors, one aged 18 to 30 and one aged 80 or older. Broader findings and caveats from the paper: Estimates of total diversity from one million sequenced T cells were regarded as lower bounds and underestimates. The CMV infection status of donors was not known, potentially confounding age-related changes in expanded clonotypes. Observed TCR beta diversity per million T cells fell roughly linearly with age, and a significant reduction was already apparent by age about 36. Since profiling was done on bulk unsorted PBMCs, naive and antigen-experienced compartments could not be conclusively compared. Observed TCR beta diversity correlated strongly with the percentage of naive T cells measured by flow cytometry. Compared with the aged group, more naive CD4+ T cells, fewer expanded clones and increased TCR diversity were shown by the long-lived group, suggesting age selection.

The approximately 39 donors, aged about 6 to 95 years, were systemically healthy Caucasian individuals from Russia. Roughly 11 milliliters of peripheral blood were drawn from each donor into EDTA-treated Vacutainer tubes. Ficoll-Paque density-gradient centrifugation was used to isolate PBMCs, with at least 6.5 million per sample. Total RNA, at least 6 micrograms per sample, was extracted from PBMCs with Trizol reagent. For every donor, an aliquot of PBMCs went through flow cytometry to measure the percentages of naive CD45RAhigh/CD27high T cells. About this clonotype itself: It lacks a known antigen. No base qualities exist here, and no much larger clone lies one base off it.

The receptor library was made with 5' RACE. Sequencing was carried out with an Illumina HiSeq 2500. A second 7 to 11 cycle PCR used a sample-barcoded 5' primer and a J-beta primer mix. A template-switch 5' adaptor carrying 12 random nucleotides introduced a unique molecular identifier onto each TCR beta cDNA molecule. Each sample yielded at least 2.5 million CDR3-containing paired-end reads. The Mint cDNA synthesis kit, primed by a TRBC-specific oligonucleotide, was used to synthesize first-strand cDNA from all RNA. All cDNA was treated with uracil-DNA glycosylase and then went through a first 18-cycle PCR with the universal primers M1SS and BC2_uni_R. In the original analysis: Each sample was normalized by randomly selecting 1 million high-quality reads, each carrying a distinct molecular identifier. Instead of being binned into consensus sequences, reads with shared molecular identifiers were discarded. MiTCR, run with a Q25 quality threshold and the strictest error-elimination algorithm, handled CDR3 identification, clonotype clustering and error correction. A nonparametric unseen species model with Euler transformation was used to estimate a lower bound on total TCR beta diversity. In-frame beta chains were kept once TCRdb had trimmed the public reads at Q25 with fastp and called clones with MiXCR. Identical CDR3 protein sequences are pooled into one entry, listed with their most common genes and DNA. It is TCRdb's table, rather than the study itself, that gives the V and J calls and clone size. Within this sample are 800,000 to 1,000,000 distinct CDR3 sequences, with around 49% of them counted one time only. The biggest ten clones account for roughly 13% of the sample.

The germline V gene provides CDR1 KGHDR and CDR2 SFDVKD. V is trimmed back by 8 bases and J by 9 bases, and the junction contains 9 bases that no gene match accounts for. The CDR3 contains 13 residues, cysteine and phenylalanine counted. Only CDR3 DNA is held: 39 bases, read in frame from base 1. Sequenced sample: blood. The receptor's source is a man in his thirties or forties in good health. The chain employs TRBV24-1 and TRBJ2-1, and TRBD1 matches 7 of the central bases. The DNA is TGTGCCACCACTTTGACAGGGATCGGTGAGCAGTTCTTC. It specifies CATTLTGIGEQFF.